This record covers a single TCR beta chain. Generated by immunoSEQ multiplex PCR, the TCRdb table keeps only in-frame clones and is missing some. Of over 100,000 clones in the sample, roughly 89% were seen once. This sample was taken from a study of blood T cell repertoires in COVID-19. Study information: In each case, the material was cDNA or gDNA derived from T cells, B-cell-depleted T cells, or PBMCs.

Sequencing was done on a sample of peripheral blood. The sequence was obtained from a man aged 60-69 years with COVID-19, enrolled during active disease.

CDR3 region: CATSDLTGKSAPNQPQHF. The CDR3 nucleotides read TGTGCCACCAGTGATCTAACGGGTAAATCGGCACCCAATCAGCCCCAGCATTTT. This sequence joins TRBV24-1 and TRBJ1-5, with D unresolved. The germline V gene encodes CDR1 KGHDR and CDR2 SFDVKD. The CDR3 has 18 residues. The V and J ends lost 3 bases and 3 bases respectively, with 20 bases between them.